The rows below give T cell receptor beta chains drawn from one sample of a study of blood T cell repertoires in COVID-19. TCRdb keeps only in-frame clones here, not all; method: immunoSEQ multiplex PCR. The sample includes roughly 200,000 clones, approximately 86% of them seen just once. Sequencing was carried out using peripheral blood. The receptors come from a man in his forties with active or convalescent COVID-19. The CDR3 runs from the conserved cysteine through the conserved F or W. D genes are given only for firm matches. Only part of the rows carry a size: once, few, many, or a class if the clone is expanded.

TRBV4-2	-	-	TRBJ2-2	CASSQVVGGNTGELFF	TGTGCCAGCAGCCAAGTTGTAGGGGGAAACACCGGGGAGCTGTTTTTT
TRBV4-1	TRBD1	-	TRBJ2-7	CASSRGTGQDYEQYF	TGCGCCAGCAGCCGTGGGACAGGGCAAGACTACGAGCAGTACTTC
TRBV2	TRBD2	-	TRBJ2-2	CASRVREGNTGELFF	TGTGCCAGCAGAGTCAGGGAGGGGAACACCGGGGAGCTGTTTTTT
TRBV2	TRBD1	-	TRBJ1-5	CASSEVATTVPDRLNQPQHF	TGTGCCAGCAGTGAAGTCGCTACCACAGTCCCGGACAGGCTCAATCAGCCCCAGCATTTT
TRBV3-1/TRBV3-2	TRBD1	-	TRBJ1-6	CASSRAGQADNSPLHF	TGTGCCAGCAGCCGCGCGGGACAGGCGGATAATTCACCCCTCCACTTT
TRBV5-1	TRBD1	-	TRBJ2-2	CASSNTGGANTGELFF	TGCGCCAGCAGCAACACAGGGGGCGCGAACACCGGGGAGCTGTTTTTT
TRBV7-3	-	-	TRBJ2-2	CASSLGTSNTGELFF	TGTGCCAGCAGCTTAGGGACATCGAACACCGGGGAGCTGTTTTTT
TRBV11-3	-	-	TRBJ1-3	CASSLDRVGASGNTIYF	TGTGCCAGCAGCTTAGATCGAGTGGGGGCCTCTGGAAACACCATATATTTT
TRBV10-3	TRBD2	-	TRBJ2-1	CAISASGGAGNEQFF	TGTGCCATCAGCGCTAGCGGGGGGGCCGGCAATGAGCAGTTCTTC
TRBV7-9	-	-	TRBJ2-2	CASRVRGNTGELFF	TGTGCCAGCAGAGTCAGGGGCAACACCGGGGAGCTGTTTTTT
TRBV19	TRBD2	-	TRBJ2-5	CASSMSGLAEKETQYF	TGTGCCAGTAGTATGTCCGGACTAGCGGAAAAAGAGACCCAGTACTTC
TRBV3-1/TRBV3-2	TRBD1	-	TRBJ1-4	CASRYTGTGNEKLFF	TGTGCCAGCAGATACACCGGGACAGGGAATGAAAAACTGTTTTTT
TRBV28	TRBD1	-	TRBJ2-1	CASSPGGYTYNEQFF	TGTGCCAGCAGTCCAGGGGGATACACCTACAATGAGCAGTTCTTC
TRBV28	TRBD1	-	TRBJ2-7	CASSPVGTGDHYEQYF	TGTGCCAGCAGTCCGGTCGGGACAGGGGATCACTACGAGCAGTACTTC
TRBV10-3	TRBD1	-	TRBJ1-6	CAISPGGSYNSPLHF	TGTGCCATCAGTCCAGGGGGTTCCTATAATTCACCCCTCCACTTT
TRBV18	TRBD1	-	TRBJ1-2	CASSPGTGENGYTF	TGTGCCAGCTCACCGGGGACAGGGGAGAATGGCTACACCTTC
TRBV2	TRBD1	-	TRBJ1-5	CASSVQGAEQPQHF	TGTGCCAGCAGTGTCCAGGGGGCGGAACAGCCCCAGCATTTT
TRBV19	-	-	TRBJ1-4	CASREGSNEKLFF	TGTGCCAGTAGGGAAGGGAGTAATGAAAAACTGTTTTTT
TRBV25-1	TRBD1	once	TRBJ1-1	CASRPTGTNTEAFF	TGTGCCAGCAGACCGACAGGGACGAACACTGAAGCTTTCTTT
TRBV7-8	-	-	TRBJ1-1	CASSSPWGGNTEAFF	TGTGCCAGCAGCTCCCCCTGGGGGGGCAACACTGAAGCTTTCTTT
TRBV7-9	-	-	TRBJ2-7	CASSLLEGREYEQYF	TGTGCCAGCAGCCTCCTGGAGGGTAGGGAATACGAGCAGTACTTC
TRBV10-3	-	-	TRBJ2-1	CAISGAGSSYNEQFF	TGTGCCATCAGTGGGGCTGGTTCCTCCTACAATGAGCAGTTCTTC
TRBV4-3	-	-	TRBJ2-5	CASSQDRLSGTQYF	TGCGCCAGCAGCCAAGATCGCCTCAGTGGGACCCAGTACTTC
TRBV28	-	-	TRBJ2-7	CASSRGPYEQYF	TGTGCCAGCAGCCGGGGTCCCTACGAGCAGTACTTC
TRBV5-1	TRBD1	-	TRBJ1-6	CASRTGNSPLHF	TGCGCCAGCAGGACAGGGAATTCACCCCTCCACTTT
TRBV11-2	TRBD2	once	TRBJ2-3	CASSLGLADTQYF	TGTGCCAGCAGCTTAGGACTAGCGGATACGCAGTATTTT
TRBV6-4	-	-	TRBJ1-6	CASSPDSFTDSPLHF	TGTGCCAGCAGTCCCGACAGCTTCACTGATTCACCCCTCCACTTT
TRBV2	-	-	TRBJ2-2	CASSAGLGVANTGELFF	TGTGCCAGCAGCGCCGGTTTAGGGGTCGCGAACACCGGGGAGCTGTTTTTT
TRBV6-1	-	-	TRBJ1-4	CASSEWAGVEKLFF	TGTGCCAGCAGTGAATGGGCAGGTGTCGAAAAACTGTTTTTT
TRBV7-9	TRBD1	-	TRBJ2-5	CASSLGQLTQETQYF	TGTGCCAGCAGCTTGGGACAGCTTACCCAAGAGACCCAGTACTTC